Listed here are 10 T cell receptor beta chains from one sample, sequenced in a study of shared clonotypes between healthy human individuals. Method: immunoSEQ multiplex PCR; TCRdb's copy keeps in-frame clones and lacks some. The table includes around 990,000 clones, approximately 80% detected once. The sequenced sample was memory CD4+ T cells from PBMCs. Subset in this sample: CD45RA-negative fraction. These TCRs come from a man between 18 and 35 years old in good health. Some clones in this sample may be carry-over from other donors' samples.

The V call is TRBV7-3, the J call TRBJ2-3, with 9 bases fitting TRBD2. V dropped 5 bases and J dropped 3; count of bases not matched to a gene: 6. CDR3 length equals 15 residues. CDR1 is SGHTA, CDR2 FQGTGA, per germline. As DNA, the CDR3 is TGTGCCAGCAGCCCGAGCGGGAGGCGAACAGATACGCAGTATTTT. Translation: CASSPSGRRTDTQYF.

Concerning this clone: In the same sample, other DNA sequences code for this CDR3. The V and J genes are TRBV5-1 and TRBJ1-2, with 8 bases identical to TRBD1. This CDR3 has 15 residues. V was pared by 4 bases and J by 4 bases, with 9 bases of the junction left unmatched. From germline, CDR1 is SGHRS and CDR2 YFSETQ. CDR3 residues: CASSTGQGTGYGYTF. The CDR3 nucleotides are TGCGCCAGCAGCACAGGACAGGGAACTGGCTATGGCTACACCTTC.

The V and J genes are TRBV5-1 and TRBJ1-5; the D gene is possibly TRBD1 (5 bases). CDR1 and CDR2 (germline): SGHRS, YFSETQ. CDR3 size: 15 residues. V shed 0 bases and J shed 3 bases, with 10 bases lying between them. CDR3 in amino acids: CASSLDGTSNQPQHF. CDR3 in DNA: TGCGCCAGCAGCTTGGATGGGACTTCCAATCAGCCCCAGCATTTT.

As concerns this clone: This specimen includes other DNA sequences encoding the same CDR3. The chain is built from TRBV2 and TRBJ1-1, with no clear D. Germline V lookup: CDR1 SNHLY, CDR2 FYNNEI. The CDR3 loop spans 13 amino acids. Trimming stripped 5 bases from V and 1 base from J, with 8 bases between. In nucleotides, the CDR3 is TGTGCCAGCAGTCGGACTGAGAACACTGAAGCTTTCTTT. Encoded protein: CASSRTENTEAFF.

This chain links TRBV7-3 with TRBJ1-2; TRBD1 might be the D (5 bases). Trimming removed 5 bases at V and 5 bases at J, with 15 bases between. Germline V gene lookup returns CDR1 SGHTA and CDR2 FQGTGA. The length of the CDR3 is 14 residues. The CDR3 DNA follows: TGTGCCAGCAGCGAGACCGGGACCAATTATGGCTACACCTTC. Translation: CASSETGTNYGYTF. Full variable domain (remainder filled in from reference TRBV7-3 and TRBJ1-2): GAGVSQTPSNKVTEKGKYVELRCDPISGHTALYWYRQSLGQGPEFLIYFQGTGAADDSGLPNDRFFAVRPEGSVSTLKIQRTERGDSAVYLCASSETGTNYGYTFGSGTRLTVV.

The rearrangement uses TRBV4-1 and TRBJ2-3; a weak D match, TRBD2 (6 bases). The V gene lost 3 bases and the J gene lost 0 bases, with 16 bases spanning the gap. The CDR3 sequence is 17 residues long. Germline V gene lookup returns CDR1 MGHRA and CDR2 YSYEKL. CDR3 DNA sequence: TGCGCCAGCAGCCAGTTACGGACTACTCTAAGCACAGATACGCAGTATTTT. Residues: CASSQLRTTLSTDTQYF.

This clone was detected only a few times. The chain has TRBV6-1 and TRBJ1-3; D gene ambiguous. CDR1 MNHNS and CDR2 SASEGT come from the germline V gene. Trimming removed 7 bases at V and 0 bases at J, with 10 bases between. The CDR3 is 14 residues long. The CDR3 here is CASKDDRSGNTIYF. CDR3 in DNA: TGTGCCAGCAAGGACGACCGCTCTGGAAACACCATATATTTT.

The chain couples TRBV7-9 to TRBJ1-1, with 7 bases identical to TRBD1. V trimming: 4 bases; J trimming: 7 bases; junction bases outside the gene matches: 9. The CDR3 extends over 14 amino acids. The V gene's germline CDR1 is SEHNR and CDR2 FQNEAQ (reference sequence). The CDR3 sequence: CASSSQARTGEAFF. In nucleotides, the CDR3 is TGTGCCAGCAGCTCCCAGGCCCGGACAGGTGAAGCTTTCTTT.

The rearrangement links TRBV19 to TRBJ2-2; maybe TRBD2 (5 bases). Germline loops: CDR1 LNHDA, CDR2 SQIVND (reference sequence). The CDR3 runs 15 residues. The ends were cut back, 3 bases at V and 6 bases at J, with 14 bases in the middle. CDR3 sequence reads: CASSMMGERPGELFF. In DNA, the CDR3 is TGTGCCAGTAGTATGATGGGAGAACGTCCCGGGGAGCTGTTTTTT.

V usage is TRBV4-3 and J usage is TRBJ2-7, with D perhaps TRBD2 (6 bases). V was pared by 0 bases and J by 2 bases, with 14 bases between. Germline values: CDR1 LGHNA, CDR2 YSLEER. This CDR3 comprises 16 residues. The CDR3 loop reads CASSQDHGSGAYEQYF. DNA for the CDR3: TGCGCCAGCAGCCAAGATCATGGTAGCGGAGCCTACGAGCAGTACTTC.